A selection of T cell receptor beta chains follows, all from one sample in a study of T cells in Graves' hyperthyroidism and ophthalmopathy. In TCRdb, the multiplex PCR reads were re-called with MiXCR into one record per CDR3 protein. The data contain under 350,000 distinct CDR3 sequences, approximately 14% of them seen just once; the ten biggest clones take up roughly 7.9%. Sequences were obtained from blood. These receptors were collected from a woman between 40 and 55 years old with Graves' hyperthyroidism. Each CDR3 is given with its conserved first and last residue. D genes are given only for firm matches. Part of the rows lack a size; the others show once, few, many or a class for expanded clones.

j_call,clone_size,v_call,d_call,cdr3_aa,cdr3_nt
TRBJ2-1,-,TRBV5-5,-,CASSQLGGSYNKQFF,TGTGCCAGCAGCCAACTAGGTGGCTCCTACAATAAGCAGTTCTTC
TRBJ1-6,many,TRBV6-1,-,CASTRVGSPLHF,TGTGCCAGCACACGGGTTGGTTCACCCCTCCACTTT
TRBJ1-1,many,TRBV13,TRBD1,CASSYGTGERTEAFF,TGTGCCAGCAGCTACGGGACAGGGGAACGGACTGAAGCTTTCTTT
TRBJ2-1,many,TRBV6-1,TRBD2,CASSVRESSYNEQFF,TGTGCCAGCAGCGTGCGGGAGAGCTCCTACAATGAGCAGTTCTTC
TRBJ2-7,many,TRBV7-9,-,CASSLGGSLYEQYF,TGTGCCAGCAGCTTAGGAGGCTCCCTGTACGAGCAGTACTTC
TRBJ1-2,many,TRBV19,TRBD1,CASSIALDRVWDGYTF,TGTGCCAGTAGTATAGCCCTCGACAGGGTTTGGGATGGCTACACCTTC
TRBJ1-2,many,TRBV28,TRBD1,CASSSWDRWWGYTF,TGTGCCAGCAGTTCCTGGGACAGATGGTGGGGCTACACCTTC
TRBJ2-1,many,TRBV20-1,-,CSANWPGAGQFF,TGCAGTGCCAACTGGCCGGGAGCGGGGCAGTTCTTC
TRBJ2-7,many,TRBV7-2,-,CASRQGQSGEQYF,TGTGCCAGCCGCCAAGGGCAGTCTGGCGAGCAGTACTTC
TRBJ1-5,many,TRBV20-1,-,CSARVNSNQPQHF,TGCAGTGCTAGAGTTAATAGCAATCAGCCCCAGCATTTT
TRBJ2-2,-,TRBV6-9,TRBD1,CASSFTGANTGELFF,TGTGCCAGCAGTTTCACAGGGGCGAACACCGGGGAGCTGTTTTTT
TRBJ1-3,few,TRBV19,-,CASRTGRDGNTIYF,TGTGCCAGTAGGACGGGGAGAGATGGAAACACCATATATTTT
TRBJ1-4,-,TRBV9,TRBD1,CASSSDRGWGEKLFF,TGTGCCAGCAGCTCCGACAGGGGCTGGGGAGAAAAACTGTTTTTT
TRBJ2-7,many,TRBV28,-,CASSFGPSSYEQYF,TGTGCCAGCAGTTTCGGTCCTTCCTCCTACGAGCAGTACTTC
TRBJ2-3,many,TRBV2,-,CASSDRGDTQYF,TGTGCCAGCAGTGATCGAGGAGATACGCAGTATTTT
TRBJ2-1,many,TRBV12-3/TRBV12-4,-,CASSSIGRYNEQFF,TGTGCCAGCAGTTCTATAGGTCGGTACAATGAGCAGTTCTTC
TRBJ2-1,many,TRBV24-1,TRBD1,CATSDSEQGAPDEQFF,TGTGCCACCAGTGATTCTGAACAGGGGGCGCCGGATGAGCAGTTCTTC